Below, 10 T cell receptor beta chains from the same sample are listed, as sequenced in a study of cytotoxic CD8 clonotypes in ibrutinib-treated CLL. Data came from immunoSEQ multiplex PCR; TCRdb stores just in-frame clones and leaves some out. This table holds around 310,000 clones, around four fifths found once. This material consisted of PBMCs, taken before ibrutinib treatment. The receptors shown here come from a human donor with chronic lymphocytic leukemia.

The chain is built from TRBV9 and TRBJ2-1; TRBD2 matches at 7 bases. Germline trimming cut 2 bases from V and 6 bases from J; bases unmatched to any gene: 14. The CDR3 length is 17 residues. CDR1 and CDR2 from the germline V gene are SGDLS and YYNGEE. Here the CDR3 reads CASSVLHNLGLPNEQFF. The CDR3, as DNA: TGTGCCAGCAGCGTTCTCCACAACCTGGGACTACCCAATGAGCAGTTCTTC.

The V gene is TRBV9, the J gene TRBJ2-5; 13 nucleotides agree with TRBD2. Germline V gives CDR1 SGDLS, CDR2 YYNGEE. The CDR3 has 17 amino acids. The ends lost 0 bases at V and 0 bases at J; junction bases unmatched: 2. The CDR3 is CASSVGGLAGHQETQYF. The DNA of the CDR3 is TGTGCCAGCAGCGTAGGGGGACTAGCGGGACACCAAGAGACCCAGTACTTC.

This clone appeared once. The V and J genes are TRBV5-1 and TRBJ2-3; TRBD2 matches at 7 bases. J gave up 0 bases and V 2 bases, and 3 bases lay outside the gene matches. Germline V gives CDR1 SGHRS, CDR2 YFSETQ. There are 15 residues in the CDR3. CDR3 amino acids: CASSFLSGSTDTQYF. In DNA form, the CDR3 reads TGCGCCAGCAGCTTCCTTAGCGGGAGCACAGATACGCAGTATTTT.

The genes are TRBV4-3 and TRBJ2-7, with 7 positions matching TRBD2. After removal of 4 bases from V and 4 bases from J, the junction contained 10 bases not matched to a gene. Looked up from germline, CDR1 is LGHNA and CDR2 is YSLEER. The CDR3 runs to 15 residues. Here the CDR3 DNA reads TGCGCCAGCAGCCCCTCGCGGGGCGGGGGTTACGAGCAGTACTTC. It encodes CASSPSRGGGYEQYF.

The rearrangement links TRBV5-6 to TRBJ2-7; D gene ambiguous. The germline CDR1 and CDR2 sequences are SGHDT and YYEEEE. The V end was cut by 4 bases, the J end by 1 base, with 15 bases between. There are 15 residues in the CDR3. The CDR3 DNA follows: TGTGCCAGCAGCCTCGGAGTTACGAGGTCCTACGAGCAGTACTTC. It encodes CASSLGVTRSYEQYF. Combining the CDR3 with reference TRBV5-6 and TRBJ2-7 gives the whole variable domain DAGVTQSPTHLIKTRGQQVTLRCSPKSGHDTVSWYQQALGQGPQFIFQYYEEEERQRGNFPDRFSGHQFPNYSSELNVNALLLGDSALYLCASSLGVTRSYEQYFGPGTRLTVT.

This chain links TRBV9 with TRBJ1-2; D unclear. CDR3 length: 13 amino acids. Germline CDR1 reads SGDLS; CDR2 reads YYNGEE. V lost 0 bases and J 2 bases, leaving 5 bases between the germline ends. CDR3 residues: CASSVDQNYGYTF. For the CDR3, the DNA is TGTGCCAGCAGCGTAGACCAGAACTATGGCTACACCTTC.

In DNA form, the CDR3 reads TGTGCCAGCAGCTTAGTCCCTATAGCGGGCCTACTCTACAATGAGCAGTTCTTC. This translates into CASSLVPIAGLLYNEQFF. This chain connects TRBV7-8 to TRBJ2-1; 7 bases are a match to TRBD2. CDR3 length: 18 residues. Trimming took 1 base from V and 3 from J; bases not matched to a gene: 12. Germline lookup yields CDR1 SGHVS and CDR2 FQNEAQ.

The V and J genes are TRBV10-3 and TRBJ1-3; unclear D gene. Germline values: CDR1 ENHRY, CDR2 SYGVKD. This CDR3 region has 13 residues. Trimming stripped 2 bases from V and 3 bases from J, with 5 bases between. CDR3 in amino acids: CAISETVGNTIYF. The CDR3, as DNA: TGTGCCATCAGTGAGACAGTTGGAAACACCATATATTTT.

This sequence joins TRBV2 and TRBJ1-2; D is uncertain. Germline V gene data show CDR1 as SNHLY and CDR2 as FYNNEI. The CDR3 runs 13 residues. V was trimmed by 2 bases and J by 4 bases, leaving 8 bases between them. CDR3 sequence (DNA): TGTGCCAGCAGTGAAACTGCCGTCTATGGCTACACCTTC. Translation: CASSETAVYGYTF.

Written as DNA, the CDR3 is TGCAGTGCGAGTCCAGAGGCTGAGCAGTTCTTC. Translated: CSASPEAEQFF. V and J are TRBV20-1 and TRBJ2-1; D unclear. Germline values: CDR1 DFQATT, CDR2 SNEGSKA (reference sequence). The germline V and J ends were trimmed by 6 bases and 9 bases, with 12 bases remaining between them. The CDR3 sequence is 11 residues long.